These 22 T cell receptor beta chains were sequenced from one sample in a study of T cells after posttransplantation cyclophosphamide. TCRdb's table, derived via immunoSEQ multiplex PCR, lists solely in-frame clones and lacks some. The sample lists approximately 32,000 clones, approximately 90% occurring once. The sample taken for sequencing was PBMCs. These receptors were collected from a woman in her thirties or forties with a blood cancer, CMV-positive, and with a related stem cell donor.

The gene calls are TRBV6-1 and TRBJ2-5, with 8 bases that match TRBD1. The DNA end lines up better with TRBJ2-7; the J call may be wrong. Germline V gives CDR1 MNHNS, CDR2 SASEGT. This CDR3 contains 15 residues. Here the CDR3 reads CASRSSRQGIYEQYF. The CDR3 nucleotides read TGTGCCAGCAGATCCTCCCGACAGGGGATCTACGAGCAGTACTTC.

This clone was observed a single time. V gene TRBV4-3 combines with J gene TRBJ2-2; the match to TRBD2 covers 7 bases. V was clipped by 3 bases and J by 7 bases; unmatched bases: 5. The CDR3 sequence is 14 residues long. Germline values: CDR1 LGHNA, CDR2 YSLEER. CDR3: CASSQDREDGELFF. DNA of the CDR3: TGCGCCAGCAGCCAGGACCGGGAGGACGGGGAGCTGTTTTTT.

The J gene is TRBJ2-5, the V gene TRBV1; whether TRBD2, the table's D call, matches the DNA was not checked. TRBV1 has pseudogene status. The CDR3 runs 15 residues. The CDR3 region is CTSSQQVADQETQYF. The CDR3 region has the DNA TGCACCAGCAGCCAACAAGTAGCGGACCAAGAGACCCAGTACTTC.

The chain uses TRBV19 and TRBJ2-5; 10 nucleotides align to TRBD1. The CDR3 loop spans 15 amino acids. J was trimmed by 4 bases and V by 1 base; bases with no gene match: 3. Germline V gene data show CDR1 as LNHDA and CDR2 as SQIVND (reference sequence). DNA for the CDR3: TGTGCCAGTAGTATAGTGCGGGACAGGGGAGAGACCCAGTACTTC. Residues: CASSIVRDRGETQYF.

DNA of the CDR3: TGTGCCAGCAGTTACTCCAGGGGGCTGAATGACTATGGCTACACCTTC. Its translation is CASSYSRGLNDYGYTF. The chain combines TRBV6-5 with TRBJ1-2, with 8 bases lining up with TRBD1. This CDR3 region has 16 residues. The junction had 6 bases not matched to a gene; V was cut back by 0 bases and J by 3 bases. The germline V gene encodes CDR1 MNHEY and CDR2 SVGAGI.

V usage is TRBV5-1 and J usage is TRBJ2-7; TRBD1 aligns across 7 bases. The CDR3 covers 14 residues. Per germline, CDR1 SGHRS and CDR2 YFSETQ. Trimming at V came to 2 bases and at J to 5 bases, leaving 7 bases not matched to a gene. The CDR3 sequence: CASSFQTGNHEQYF. In nucleotides, the CDR3 is TGCGCCAGCAGCTTTCAGACAGGGAACCACGAGCAGTACTTC.

The CDR3 spells CASSFRSRTHEQYF. DNA of the CDR3: TGTGCCAGCAGCTTTAGATCTAGGACTCACGAGCAGTACTTC. The J gene is TRBJ2-7, the V gene TRBV11-1, with D perhaps TRBD2 (5 bases). Germline V gene sequence: CDR1 SGHAT, CDR2 FQDESV (reference sequence). V lost 3 bases to trimming and J lost 5 bases, with 14 bases between them. This CDR3 has 14 amino acids.

This rearrangement joins TRBV27 to TRBJ2-1; TRBD1 is a possible D gene (6 bases). This CDR3 contains 17 residues. Deletions cut 0 bases from V and 6 bases from J, with 18 bases between. CDR1 MNHEY and CDR2 SMNVEV come from the germline V gene (reference sequence). The CDR3 DNA follows: TGTGCCAGCAGTTTATCGATCCCGGGACATTGGTCCAATGAGCAGTTCTTC. Its translation: CASSLSIPGHWSNEQFF.

This sequence joins TRBV7-9 and TRBJ1-2; D is possibly TRBD1 (5 bases). CDR1 and CDR2 from the germline V gene are SEHNR and FQNEAQ (reference sequence). Trimming took off 5 bases at V and 4 bases at J, with 11 bases between the two ends. The CDR3 is 13 amino acids. CDR3 residues: CASSPGGGYGYTF. In DNA form, the CDR3 reads TGTGCCAGCAGCCCTGGGGGGGGCTATGGCTACACCTTC.

CDR3 in DNA: TGTGCCAGCAGCGTAGGGGGACAGGGGGGGAATGAGCAGTTCTTC. Translated, it gives CASSVGGQGGNEQFF. The chain has TRBV9 and TRBJ2-1, with 11 bases identical to TRBD1. The junction had 3 bases not matched to a gene; V was cut back by 0 bases and J by 7 bases. Germline CDR1 SGDLS, CDR2 YYNGEE. There are 15 residues in the CDR3.

The CDR3 protein is CASSRDTTDTQYF. The CDR3 bases are TGCGCCAGCAGCCGCGACACCACAGATACGCAGTATTTT. The chain recombines TRBV5-1 with TRBJ2-3, with D uncertain. There are 13 residues in the CDR3. V was pared by 4 bases and J by 2 bases, with 8 bases between. CDR1 and CDR2 (germline): SGHRS, YFSETQ.

DNA for the CDR3: TGTGCCAGCAGTGAAGACGAACAGGGGCATAGCAATCAGCCCCAGCATTTT. Its translation is CASSEDEQGHSNQPQHF. V usage is TRBV6-1 and J usage is TRBJ1-5; 7 bases agree with TRBD1. Germline V gene lookup returns CDR1 MNHNS and CDR2 SASEGT. V dropped 1 base and J dropped 0; count of bases not matched to a gene: 6. The length of the CDR3 is 17 residues.

This clone has more than one count but fewer than ten. The V and J genes are TRBV6-5 and TRBJ2-1, with D possibly matching TRBD1 (6 bases). This CDR3 contains 15 residues. The germline CDR1 and CDR2 sequences are MNHEY and SVGAGI. The ends were cut back, 5 bases at V and 1 base at J, with 12 bases in the middle. CDR3: CASSPRTASYNEQFF. CDR3 in DNA: TGTGCCAGCAGTCCACGGACAGCTTCCTACAATGAGCAGTTCTTC.

The chain couples TRBV4-1 to TRBJ1-5; 8 bases agree with TRBD1. V trimming: 1 base; J trimming: 2 bases; junction bases outside the gene matches: 7. Germline V gene data show CDR1 as MGHRA and CDR2 as YSYEKL. The length of the CDR3 is 17 residues. The CDR3 protein is CASSQGDRGRGNQPQHF. CDR3 nucleotides: TGCGCCAGCAGCCAAGGTGACAGGGGTCGAGGCAATCAGCCCCAGCATTTT.

This chain links TRBV7-2 with TRBJ1-5, with 7 bases aligning to TRBD1. Germline CDR1 SGHTA, CDR2 FQGNSA. The CDR3 totals 14 residues. J was trimmed by 5 bases and V by 3 bases; bases with no gene match: 4. The CDR3 DNA is TGTGCCAGCAGCTTGGGCAGGGGGTATCAGCCCCAGCATTTT. It codes for CASSLGRGYQPQHF.

The chain links TRBV11-3 to TRBJ2-7; 9 nucleotides agree with TRBD2. The ends lost 5 bases at V and 2 bases at J; junction bases unmatched: 7. Germline V lookup: CDR1 SGHNT, CDR2 YENEEA. The CDR3 contains 15 residues. The CDR3 here is CASSVGAGGTYEQYF. CDR3 coding DNA: TGTGCCAGCAGCGTGGGAGCGGGGGGAACCTACGAGCAGTACTTC.

V and J are TRBV7-9 and TRBJ2-2, with TRBD1 as a possible D gene (6 bases). V was trimmed by 6 bases and J by 6 bases, leaving 11 bases between them. Germline values: CDR1 SEHNR, CDR2 FQNEAQ (reference sequence). The CDR3 is 13 amino acids. DNA for the CDR3: TGTGCCAGCAGTCCAGGGGCGCCCGGGGAGCTGTTTTTT. Protein sequence: CASSPGAPGELFF.

The chain recombines TRBV7-9 with TRBJ2-2; D uncertain. The length of the CDR3 is 14 residues. Germline lookup yields CDR1 SEHNR and CDR2 FQNEAQ (reference sequence). Trimming shortened V by 3 bases and J by 5 bases, and 10 bases separated the two germline ends. The CDR3 reads CASSLRQHTGELFF. For the CDR3, the DNA is TGTGCCAGCAGCTTGCGGCAGCATACCGGGGAGCTGTTTTTT. The full variable domain, its missing parts supplied by reference TRBV7-9 and TRBJ2-2, is DTGVSQNPRHKITKRGQNVTFRCDPISEHNRLYWYRQTLGQGPEFLTYFQNEAQLEKSRLLSDRFSAERPKGSFSTLEIQRTEQGDSAMYLCASSLRQHTGELFFGEGSRLTVL.

The J gene is TRBJ2-1, the V gene TRBV7-9; TRBD1 aligns across 9 bases. The CDR3 loop spans 16 amino acids. CDR1 and CDR2 (germline): SEHNR, FQNEAQ (reference sequence). V dropped 6 bases and J dropped 1; count of bases not matched to a gene: 7. CDR3 DNA: TGTGCCAGCAGTTCTTTTGGACAGGGGTCCTACAATGAGCAGTTCTTC. Residues: CASSSFGQGSYNEQFF.

The V gene is TRBV11-2, the J gene TRBJ1-1; D call uncertain. The CDR3 spans 13 residues. V lost 5 bases and J 0 bases, leaving 7 bases between the germline ends. CDR1 and CDR2 from the germline V gene are SGHAT and FQNNGV. The CDR3 here is CASSPLMNTEAFF. The DNA for the CDR3 is TGTGCCAGCAGCCCACTCATGAACACTGAAGCTTTCTTT.

This sequence joins TRBV2 and TRBJ2-5, with D perhaps TRBD2 (5 bases). Germline-derived CDR1 and CDR2 are SNHLY and FYNNEI. Trimming removed 4 bases from V and 4 bases from J, with 7 bases in between. The CDR3 sequence is 12 residues long. The CDR3 DNA sequence: TGTGCCAGCAGTGGGAGCGGAGAGACCCAGTACTTC. Residues: CASSGSGETQYF.

The chain has TRBV7-2 and TRBJ2-7; a possible D gene is TRBD2 (7 bases). V was clipped by 7 bases and J by 6 bases, with 19 bases between them. The CDR3 spans 14 residues. Per germline, CDR1 SGHTA and CDR2 FQGNSA. The chain's CDR3 is CASTRRGGEVEQYF. The CDR3 DNA reads as TGTGCCAGCACTAGAAGGGGGGGAGAAGTCGAGCAGTACTTC.